This T cell receptor (beta chain) was observed in a study of blood T cell repertoires in COVID-19. Per the original data handling: Using reference gene primer amplification, nucleated cell counts were estimated. Using immunoSEQ multiplex PCR, the repertoire was profiled, and TCRdb retains in-frame clones only, with some absent. V and J calls and clone size are as listed in that table; D and trimming were resolved from the DNA. The sample has almost 65,000 clones, around 89% seen once. CDR3 length: 15 residues. V was trimmed by 6 bases and J by 13 bases, leaving 22 bases between them. From germline, CDR1 is MNHEY and CDR2 SMNVEV (reference sequence). Study members were between roughly 18 and 100 years old and lived in 25 or so US regions. Participants' reported clinical history set cohort assignment. Two negative PCRs, clearance, or symptom resolution were required of recovered Cohort 3 donors.

The sample consisted of PBMCs or T cells enriched from blood (not recorded which). The rearrangement links TRBV27 to TRBJ1-6; D is ambiguous. The source is a woman between 35 and 50 years old who had recovered from COVID-19. CDR3 in amino acids: CASSFLGATLSPLHF. CDR3 nucleotide sequence: TGTGCCAGCAGCTTCTTGGGAGCGACCCTTTCCCCCCTCCACTTT.